These T cell receptor beta chains were read from a single sample in a study of shared clonotypes between healthy human individuals. Sequencing used immunoSEQ multiplex PCR; TCRdb keeps in-frame clones, though not all of them. The table includes approximately 710,000 clones, 80% to 95% detected once. The source material was memory CD8+ T cells from PBMCs. The origin of the receptors is a man between 18 and 29 years old in good health. Some clones in this sample may be carry-over from other donors' samples. Each CDR3 is given with its conserved first and last residue. The order of the fields is clone size, J gene, D gene, V gene, CDR3 protein, CDR3 DNA. A D gene is named only where the DNA matches it firmly. Expanded clones get a size class; other rows say once, few or many, or leave the size out.

>few|TRBJ1-1|-|TRBV4-3
CASSQNRNTEAFF
TGCGCCAGCAGCCAGAACAGAAACACTGAAGCTTTCTTT
>-|TRBJ1-5|-|TRBV6-6
CASSIGMGNQPQHF
TGTGCCAGCAGTATCGGTATGGGCAATCAGCCCCAGCATTTT
>-|TRBJ2-1|-|TRBV4-2
CASSPPWGNEQFF
TGTGCCAGCAGCCCCCCCTGGGGGAATGAGCAGTTCTTC
>-|TRBJ2-7|-|TRBV4-3
CASSQEGRPSYEQYF
TGCGCCAGCAGCCAAGAAGGTAGGCCCTCCTACGAGCAGTACTTC
>-|TRBJ2-1|-|TRBV6-1
CASGRYHNEQFF
TGTGCCAGCGGGAGGTACCACAATGAGCAGTTCTTC
>-|TRBJ2-7|-|TRBV21-1
CAPAGMHTYEQYF
TGTGCCCCAGCGGGCATGCATACCTACGAGCAGTACTTC
>-|TRBJ2-3|-|TRBV7-9
CASTHPGSTDTQYF
TGTGCCAGCACCCACCCAGGGAGCACAGATACGCAGTATTTT
>-|TRBJ2-2|-|TRBV1
CTSSHFYWLGSPGELFF
TGCACCAGCAGCCATTTTTACTGGCTGGGGAGTCCCGGGGAGCTGTTTTTT
>-|TRBJ1-1|-|TRBV6-6
CASSSGHIEAFF
TGTGCCAGCAGTTCGGGACACATTGAAGCTTTCTTT
>-|TRBJ1-1|-|TRBV28
CASSLWMYGDMNTEAFF
TGTGCCAGCAGTTTATGGATGTACGGGGATATGAACACTGAAGCTTTCTTT
>-|TRBJ1-2|TRBD1|TRBV19
CASRPGQGAFLYGYTF
TGTGCCAGTCGACCGGGACAGGGGGCTTTCCTCTATGGCTACACCTTC
>-|TRBJ2-1|-|TRBV11-2
CASSYLDWEQFF
TGTGCCAGCAGCTACCTCGATTGGGAGCAGTTCTTC
>-|TRBJ2-3|TRBD1|TRBV19
CASRPPGQGRTDTQYF
TGTGCCAGTAGACCCCCGGGACAGGGCAGGACAGATACGCAGTATTTT
>-|TRBJ1-1|-|TRBV7-9
CASSLTATEAFF
TGTGCCAGCAGCTTGACAGCCACTGAAGCTTTCTTT
>-|TRBJ1-6|-|TRBV28
CASSSGGHLALHF
TGTGCCAGCAGTTCCGGTGGGCATCTAGCCCTCCACTTT
>-|TRBJ2-7|TRBD1|TRBV9
CASSVARTGGFYEQYF
TGTGCCAGCAGCGTAGCCCGGACAGGGGGATTCTACGAGCAGTACTTC
>-|TRBJ1-2|-|TRBV28
CASGPWHNYGYTF
TGTGCCAGCGGACCTTGGCACAACTATGGCTACACCTTC
>-|TRBJ1-2|-|TRBV9
CASSVGRISDQLLGYTF
TGTGCCAGCAGCGTAGGGAGGATAAGCGATCAGCTATTAGGCTACACCTTC
>-|TRBJ2-7|TRBD2|TRBV4-2
CASSQGSGSPYEQYF
TGTGCCAGCAGCCAAGGGAGCGGGAGTCCCTACGAGCAGTACTTC
>-|TRBJ1-1|-|TRBV11-3
CASSLDSNTEAFF
TGTGCCAGCAGCTTAGACAGCAACACTGAAGCTTTCTTT
>-|TRBJ2-1|-|TRBV6-4
CASSDSEAGSYNEQFF
TGTGCCAGCAGTGACTCTGAGGCCGGGAGCTACAATGAGCAGTTCTTC
>-|TRBJ1-5|-|TRBV7-8
CASSSHQNSNQPQHF
TGTGCCAGCAGCTCACATCAGAATAGCAATCAGCCCCAGCATTTT
>few|TRBJ1-2|-|TRBV6-5
CASSSTGFGYTF
TGTGCCAGCAGTTCAACAGGGTTTGGCTACACCTTC
>-|TRBJ2-1|TRBD1|TRBV28
CASSATLGPDRPNEQFF
TGTGCCAGCAGTGCAACCCTCGGTCCGGACAGGCCCAATGAGCAGTTCTTC
>-|TRBJ2-7|-|TRBV7-9
CASSLVQGISYEQYF
TGTGCCAGCAGCTTAGTACAGGGAATTTCTTACGAGCAGTACTTC
>once|TRBJ2-7|TRBD2|TRBV4-3
CASSQAPSGRSSLSYEQYF
TGCGCCAGCAGCCAAGCCCCTAGCGGGAGGTCCTCCCTCTCCTACGAGCAGTACTTC
>-|TRBJ2-5|-|TRBV7-9
CASSYSTGPPETQYF
TGTGCCAGCAGCTACTCAACAGGGCCCCCCGAGACCCAGTACTTC
>-|TRBJ2-7|-|TRBV7-2
CASSPSLGGEQYF
TGTGCCAGCAGCCCTAGTTTGGGGGGTGAGCAGTACTTC
>-|TRBJ2-3|-|TRBV28
CASSWEGGADTQYF
TGTGCCAGCAGTTGGGAGGGGGGGGCAGATACGCAGTATTTT
>few|TRBJ1-1|-|TRBV13
CASSLWAREPEAFF
TGTGCCAGCAGCTTGTGGGCGAGAGAACCTGAAGCTTTCTTT
>-|TRBJ2-2|TRBD1|TRBV10-3
CAITPGRTGNTGELFF
TGTGCCATCACCCCGGGCAGGACAGGGAACACCGGGGAGCTGTTTTTT
>-|TRBJ2-1|TRBD1|TRBV19
CASSRLGDRVYNEQFF
TGTGCCAGTAGCCGACTCGGGGACAGAGTCTACAATGAGCAGTTCTTC
>-|TRBJ1-1|-|TRBV27
CASSPRTAPTEAFF
TGTGCCAGCAGTCCCCGGACAGCACCGACTGAAGCTTTCTTT
>-|TRBJ2-1|TRBD2|TRBV11-2
CASSLDWDPGLADGGNEQFF
TGTGCCAGCAGCTTAGATTGGGACCCGGGACTAGCGGACGGTGGGAATGAGCAGTTCTTC
>-|TRBJ1-4|-|TRBV29-1
CSATLVVAGPNEKLFF
TGCAGCGCCACCCTGGTTGTGGCAGGGCCTAATGAAAAACTGTTTTTT